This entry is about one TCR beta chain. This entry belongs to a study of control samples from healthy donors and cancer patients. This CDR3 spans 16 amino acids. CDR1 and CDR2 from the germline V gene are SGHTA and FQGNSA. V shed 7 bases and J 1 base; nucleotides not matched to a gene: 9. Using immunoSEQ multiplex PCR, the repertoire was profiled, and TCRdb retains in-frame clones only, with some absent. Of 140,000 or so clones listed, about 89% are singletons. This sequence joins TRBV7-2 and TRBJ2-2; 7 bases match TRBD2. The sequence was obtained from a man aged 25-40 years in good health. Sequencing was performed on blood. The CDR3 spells CASTLAAVGNTGELFF. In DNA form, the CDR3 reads TGTGCCAGCACCCTAGCGGCAGTCGGGAACACCGGGGAGCTGTTTTTT.